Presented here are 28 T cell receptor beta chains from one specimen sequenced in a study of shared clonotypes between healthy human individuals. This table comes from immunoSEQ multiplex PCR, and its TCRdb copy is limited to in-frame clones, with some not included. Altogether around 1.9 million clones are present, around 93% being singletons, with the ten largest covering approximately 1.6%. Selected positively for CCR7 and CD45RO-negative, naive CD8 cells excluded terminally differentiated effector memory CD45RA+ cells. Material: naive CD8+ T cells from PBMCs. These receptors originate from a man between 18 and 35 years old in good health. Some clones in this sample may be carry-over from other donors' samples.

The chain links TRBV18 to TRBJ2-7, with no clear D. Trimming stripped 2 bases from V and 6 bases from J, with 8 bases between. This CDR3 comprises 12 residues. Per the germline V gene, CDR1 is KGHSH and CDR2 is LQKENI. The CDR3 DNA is TGTGCCAGCTCACCAATCTTGGGCGAGCAGTACTTC. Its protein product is CASSPILGEQYF.

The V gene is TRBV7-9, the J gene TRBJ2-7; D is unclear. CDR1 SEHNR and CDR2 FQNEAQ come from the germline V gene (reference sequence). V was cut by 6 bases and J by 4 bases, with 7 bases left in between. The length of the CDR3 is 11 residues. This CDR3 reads CASRGQYEQYF. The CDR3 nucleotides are TGTGCCAGCAGGGGTCAGTACGAGCAGTACTTC.

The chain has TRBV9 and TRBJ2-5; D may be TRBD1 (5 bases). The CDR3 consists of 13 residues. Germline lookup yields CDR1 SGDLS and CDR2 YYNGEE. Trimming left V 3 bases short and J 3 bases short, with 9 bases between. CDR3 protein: CASSGRQKETQYF. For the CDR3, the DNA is TGTGCCAGCAGCGGTCGACAGAAAGAGACCCAGTACTTC.

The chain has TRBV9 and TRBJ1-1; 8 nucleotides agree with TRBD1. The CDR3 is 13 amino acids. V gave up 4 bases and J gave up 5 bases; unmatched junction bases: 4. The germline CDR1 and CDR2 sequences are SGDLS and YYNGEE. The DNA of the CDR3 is TGTGCCAGCAGCCAGGACAGGGATACTGAAGCTTTCTTT. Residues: CASSQDRDTEAFF.

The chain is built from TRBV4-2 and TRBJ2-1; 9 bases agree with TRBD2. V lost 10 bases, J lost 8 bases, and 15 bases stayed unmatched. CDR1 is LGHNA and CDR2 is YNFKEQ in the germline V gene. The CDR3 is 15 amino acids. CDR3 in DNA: TGTGCCACCTCCCCCCTAGCGGGAAGGTCTGATGAGCAGTTCTTC. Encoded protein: CATSPLAGRSDEQFF.

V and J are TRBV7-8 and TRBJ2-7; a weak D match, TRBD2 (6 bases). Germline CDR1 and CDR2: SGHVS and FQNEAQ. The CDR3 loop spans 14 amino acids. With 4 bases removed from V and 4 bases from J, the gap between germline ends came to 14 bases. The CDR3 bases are TGTGCCAGCAGCTATAGCGGCCTGGAGTACGAGCAGTACTTC. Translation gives CASSYSGLEYEQYF.

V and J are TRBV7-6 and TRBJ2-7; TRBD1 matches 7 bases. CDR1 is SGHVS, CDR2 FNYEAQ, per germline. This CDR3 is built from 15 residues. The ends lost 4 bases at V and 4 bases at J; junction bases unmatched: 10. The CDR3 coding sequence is TGTGCCAGCAGCTCTTTCCGGGACAGTGAATACGAGCAGTACTTC. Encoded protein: CASSSFRDSEYEQYF.

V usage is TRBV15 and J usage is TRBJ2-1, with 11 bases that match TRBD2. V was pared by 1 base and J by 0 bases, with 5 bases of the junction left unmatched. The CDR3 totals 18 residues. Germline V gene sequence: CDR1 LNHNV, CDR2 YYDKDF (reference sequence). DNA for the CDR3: TGTGCCACCAGCAGAGCTGGGACTAGCGGCAGCTCCTACAATGAGCAGTTCTTC. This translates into CATSRAGTSGSSYNEQFF.

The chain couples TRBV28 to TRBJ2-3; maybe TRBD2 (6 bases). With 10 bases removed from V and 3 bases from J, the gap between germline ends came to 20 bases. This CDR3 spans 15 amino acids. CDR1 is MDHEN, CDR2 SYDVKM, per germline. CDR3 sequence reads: CATEAGPWATDTQYF. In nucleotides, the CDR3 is TGTGCCACCGAGGCGGGGCCGTGGGCGACAGATACGCAGTATTTT.

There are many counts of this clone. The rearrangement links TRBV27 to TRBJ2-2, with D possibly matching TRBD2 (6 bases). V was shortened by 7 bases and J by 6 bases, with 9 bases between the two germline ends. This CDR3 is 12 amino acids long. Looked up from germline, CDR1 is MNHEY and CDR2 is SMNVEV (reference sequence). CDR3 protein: CASTTGAGELFF. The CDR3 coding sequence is TGTGCCAGCACAACGGGGGCCGGGGAGCTGTTTTTT.

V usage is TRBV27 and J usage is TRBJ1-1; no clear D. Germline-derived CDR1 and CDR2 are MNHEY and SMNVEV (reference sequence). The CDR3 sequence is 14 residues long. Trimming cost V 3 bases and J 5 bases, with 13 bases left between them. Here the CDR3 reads CASSLIGSSTEAFF. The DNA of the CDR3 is TGTGCCAGCAGTTTGATCGGCAGTAGTACTGAAGCTTTCTTT.

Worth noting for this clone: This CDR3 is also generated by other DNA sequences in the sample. Here the CDR3 reads CASSFSTYEQYF. The CDR3 region has the DNA TGTGCCAGCAGCTTCTCTACCTACGAGCAGTACTTC. V is TRBV7-2 and J is TRBJ2-7; D not certain. Germline V gives CDR1 SGHTA, CDR2 FQGNSA. The CDR3 is made up of 12 amino acids. V shed 3 bases and J shed 2 bases, with 5 bases lying between them.

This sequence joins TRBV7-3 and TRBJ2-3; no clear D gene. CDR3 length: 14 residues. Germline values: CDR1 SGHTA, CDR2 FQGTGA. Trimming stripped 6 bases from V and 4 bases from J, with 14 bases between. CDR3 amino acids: CASSLGSLADTQYF. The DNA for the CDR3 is TGTGCCAGCAGTTTGGGGTCCCTGGCAGATACGCAGTATTTT.

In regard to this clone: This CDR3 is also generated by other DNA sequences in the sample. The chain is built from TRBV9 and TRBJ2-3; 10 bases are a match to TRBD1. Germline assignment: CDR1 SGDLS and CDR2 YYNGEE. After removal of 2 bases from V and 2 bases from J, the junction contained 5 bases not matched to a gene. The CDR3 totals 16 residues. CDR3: CASSVVGTGATDTQYF. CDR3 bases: TGTGCCAGCAGCGTCGTCGGGACAGGGGCCACAGATACGCAGTATTTT.

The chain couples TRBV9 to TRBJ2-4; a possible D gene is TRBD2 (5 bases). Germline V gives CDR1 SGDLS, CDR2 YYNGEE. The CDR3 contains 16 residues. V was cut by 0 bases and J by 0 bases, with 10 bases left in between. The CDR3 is CASSVGGSRAKNIQYF. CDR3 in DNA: TGTGCCAGCAGCGTAGGCGGGTCCCGAGCCAAAAACATTCAGTACTTC.

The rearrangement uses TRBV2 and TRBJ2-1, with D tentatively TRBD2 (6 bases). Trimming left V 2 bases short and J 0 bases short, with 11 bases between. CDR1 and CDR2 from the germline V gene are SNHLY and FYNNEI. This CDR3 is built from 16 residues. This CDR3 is CASSERGGTSYNEQFF. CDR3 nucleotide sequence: TGTGCCAGCAGTGAACGTGGCGGGACCTCCTACAATGAGCAGTTCTTC.

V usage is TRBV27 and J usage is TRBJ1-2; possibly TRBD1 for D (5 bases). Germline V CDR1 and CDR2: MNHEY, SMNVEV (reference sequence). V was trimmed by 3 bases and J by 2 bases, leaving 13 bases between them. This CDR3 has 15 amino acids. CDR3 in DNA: TGTGCCAGCAGTTTCAAAGGACACGGAAACTATGGCTACACCTTC. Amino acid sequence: CASSFKGHGNYGYTF.

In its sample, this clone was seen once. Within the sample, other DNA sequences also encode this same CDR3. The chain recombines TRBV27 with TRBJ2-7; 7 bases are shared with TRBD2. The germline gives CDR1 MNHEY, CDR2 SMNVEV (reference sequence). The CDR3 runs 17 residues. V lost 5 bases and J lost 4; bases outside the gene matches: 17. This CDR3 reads CASSRLAVGGPSYEQYF. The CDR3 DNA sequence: TGTGCCAGCAGTCGACTAGCTGTGGGAGGGCCCTCTTACGAGCAGTACTTC.

CDR3 protein: CACDTPSYNEQFF. Here the CDR3 DNA reads TGTGCCTGTGACACCCCATCCTACAATGAGCAGTTCTTC. This chain joins TRBV30 and TRBJ2-1; no clear D. The germline V gene encodes CDR1 GTSNPN and CDR2 SVGIG (reference sequence). V lost 6 bases, J lost 1 base, and 10 bases lay in between. The CDR3 is made up of 13 amino acids. Full variable domain (outside the CDR3, taken from reference TRBV30 and TRBJ2-1): SQTIHQWPATLVQPVGSPLSLECTVEGTSNPNLYWYRQAAGRGLQLLFYSVGIGQISSEVPQNLSASRPQDRQFILSSKKLLLSDSGFYLCACDTPSYNEQFFGPGTRLTVL.

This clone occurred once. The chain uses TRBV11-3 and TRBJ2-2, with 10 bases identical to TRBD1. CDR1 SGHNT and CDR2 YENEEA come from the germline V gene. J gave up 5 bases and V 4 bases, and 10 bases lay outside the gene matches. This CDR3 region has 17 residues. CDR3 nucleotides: TGTGCCAGCAGCTCGAAGGGGACAGGGGCGCGAACCGGGGAGCTGTTTTTT. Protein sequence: CASSSKGTGARTGELFF.

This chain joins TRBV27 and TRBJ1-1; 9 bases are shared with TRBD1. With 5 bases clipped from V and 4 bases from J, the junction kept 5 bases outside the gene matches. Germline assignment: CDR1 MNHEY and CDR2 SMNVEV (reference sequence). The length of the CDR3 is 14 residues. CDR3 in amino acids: CASSDRDRATEAFF. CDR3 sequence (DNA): TGTGCCAGCAGTGACCGGGACAGGGCCACTGAAGCTTTCTTT.

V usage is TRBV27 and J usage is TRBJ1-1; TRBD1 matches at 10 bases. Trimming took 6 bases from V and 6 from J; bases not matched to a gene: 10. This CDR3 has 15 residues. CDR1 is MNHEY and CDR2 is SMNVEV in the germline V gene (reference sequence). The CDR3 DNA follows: TGTGCCAGCAGCGGGGGTGACAGGGGGCGCGCTGAAGCTTTCTTT. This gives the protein CASSGGDRGRAEAFF.

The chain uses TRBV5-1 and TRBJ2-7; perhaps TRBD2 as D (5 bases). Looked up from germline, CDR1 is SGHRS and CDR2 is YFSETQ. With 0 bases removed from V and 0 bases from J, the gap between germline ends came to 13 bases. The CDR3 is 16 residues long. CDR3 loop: CASSLALRVSSYEQYF. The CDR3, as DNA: TGCGCCAGCAGCTTGGCTTTGCGGGTGAGCTCCTACGAGCAGTACTTC.

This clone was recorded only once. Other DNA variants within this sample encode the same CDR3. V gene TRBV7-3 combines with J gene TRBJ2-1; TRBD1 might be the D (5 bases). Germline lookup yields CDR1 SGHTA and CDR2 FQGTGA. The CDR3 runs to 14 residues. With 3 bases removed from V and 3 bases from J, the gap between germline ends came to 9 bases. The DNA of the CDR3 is TGTGCCAGCAGCTTGGCAGGGCGCTACAATGAGCAGTTCTTC. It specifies CASSLAGRYNEQFF.

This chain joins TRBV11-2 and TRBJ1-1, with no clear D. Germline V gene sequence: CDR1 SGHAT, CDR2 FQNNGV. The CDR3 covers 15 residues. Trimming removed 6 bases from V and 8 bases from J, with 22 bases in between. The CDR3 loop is CASSYHVGTRGEAFF. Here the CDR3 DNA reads TGTGCCAGCAGTTATCATGTGGGCACCCGTGGGGAAGCTTTCTTT.

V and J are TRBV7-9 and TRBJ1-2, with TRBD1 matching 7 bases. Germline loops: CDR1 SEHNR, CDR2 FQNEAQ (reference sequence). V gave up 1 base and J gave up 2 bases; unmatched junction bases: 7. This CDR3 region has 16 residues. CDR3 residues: CASSLGRTGRNYGYTF. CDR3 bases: TGTGCCAGCAGCTTAGGGAGGACAGGCCGAAACTATGGCTACACCTTC.

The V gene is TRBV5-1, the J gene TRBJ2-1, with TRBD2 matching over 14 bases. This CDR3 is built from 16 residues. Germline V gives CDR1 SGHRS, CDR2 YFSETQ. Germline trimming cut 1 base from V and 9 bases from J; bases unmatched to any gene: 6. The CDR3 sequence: CASSLTPGLAGVEQFF. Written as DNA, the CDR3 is TGCGCCAGCAGCTTGACCCCGGGACTAGCGGGAGTTGAGCAGTTCTTC.

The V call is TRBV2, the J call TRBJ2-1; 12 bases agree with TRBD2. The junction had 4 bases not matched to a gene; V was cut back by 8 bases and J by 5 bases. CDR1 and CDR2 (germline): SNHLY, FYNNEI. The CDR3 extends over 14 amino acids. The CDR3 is CASRTSGINNEQFF. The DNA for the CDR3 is TGTGCCAGCCGGACTAGCGGGATTAACAATGAGCAGTTCTTC.